One and the same sample provided the 20 T cell receptor beta chains below, sequenced in a study of T cell responses to AZD1222 COVID-19 vaccine. Measured with immunoSEQ multiplex PCR; TCRdb has only the in-frame clones, and not every one. The sample lists 140,000 or so clones, 70% to 90% occurring once. The source was peripheral blood, collected 28 days after the second dose of the MenACWY control vaccine. These receptor sequences come from an adult who received the MenACWY meningococcal vaccine as a control.

The V and J genes are TRBV2 and TRBJ2-7, with TRBD2 matching over 9 bases. The CDR3 spans 14 residues. V lost 8 bases, J lost 3 bases, and 8 bases stayed unmatched. CDR1 is SNHLY, CDR2 FYNNEI, per germline. The CDR3 coding sequence is TGTGCCAGCTTGAGGCTAGCGGGGATCTACGAGCAGTACTTC. It codes for CASLRLAGIYEQYF.

The count of this clone is one. The chain uses TRBV18 and TRBJ2-1, with TRBD1 matching 10 bases. Germline CDR1 KGHSH, CDR2 LQKENI. V gave up 3 bases and J gave up 5 bases; unmatched junction bases: 7. The CDR3 is made up of 16 amino acids. In DNA, the CDR3 is TGTGCCAGCTCACCGCGGGGACAGGGGAGGAACAATGAGCAGTTCTTC. Translation: CASSPRGQGRNNEQFF.

This chain connects TRBV27 to TRBJ2-7; 7 positions match TRBD1. The CDR3 consists of 14 residues. V lost 5 bases to trimming and J lost 1 base; unmatched junction nucleotides: 5. Germline V gene lookup returns CDR1 MNHEY and CDR2 SMNVEV (reference sequence). In DNA, the CDR3 is TGTGCCAGCAGTCTCACGGGACAGTCCTACGAGCAGTACTTC. This translates into CASSLTGQSYEQYF.

The CDR3 coding sequence is TGTGCCAGCTCATCTCCTGGACAGGGGGCTATCACCGGGGAGCTGTTTTTT. Translating it yields CASSSPGQGAITGELFF. The chain employs TRBV18 and TRBJ2-2; 11 bases align to TRBD1. The CDR3 is 17 residues long. Germline V gene sequence: CDR1 KGHSH, CDR2 LQKENI. Trimming took 5 bases from V and 4 from J; bases not matched to a gene: 9.

The chain recombines TRBV3-1 (or the pseudogene TRBV3-2) with TRBJ2-7; weak D call: TRBD2 (6 bases). The CDR3 has 15 amino acids. The V end was cut by 1 base, the J end by 0 bases, with 10 bases between. Germline values: CDR1 LGHDT, CDR2 YNNKEL (reference sequence). CDR3 nucleotide sequence: TGTGCCAGCAGCCAAGGAGCGGACTACTCCTACGAGCAGTACTTC. Translation: CASSQGADYSYEQYF.

This chain uses TRBV7-2 with TRBJ2-2; 10 bases line up with TRBD2. Germline loops: CDR1 SGHTA, CDR2 FQGNSA. The junction had 5 bases not matched to a gene; V was cut back by 4 bases and J by 6 bases. The CDR3 has 15 amino acids. CDR3 coding DNA: TGTGCCAGCAGCTCTAACCTAGCGGGAGCCGGGGAGCTGTTTTTT. The encoded protein is CASSSNLAGAGELFF.

The chain joins TRBV5-1 to TRBJ1-4, with 7 bases lining up with TRBD1. The junction had 10 bases not matched to a gene; V was cut back by 10 bases and J by 4 bases. Germline lookup yields CDR1 SGHRS and CDR2 YFSETQ. The CDR3 runs to 14 residues. As DNA, the CDR3 is TGCGCCTCATCGGATCAGGGGGGTAATGAAAAACTGTTTTTT. It encodes CASSDQGGNEKLFF.

The chain joins TRBV9 to TRBJ1-2; D not certain. CDR1 and CDR2 (germline): SGDLS, YYNGEE. The V and J ends lost 0 bases and 2 bases respectively, with 5 bases between them. CDR3 size: 13 residues. The CDR3, as DNA: TGTGCCAGCAGCGTAGAACAGAACTATGGCTACACCTTC. This sequence encodes CASSVEQNYGYTF.

The chain combines TRBV30 with TRBJ2-3, with TRBD1 matching over 10 bases. Germline V gene sequence: CDR1 GTSNPN, CDR2 SVGIG (reference sequence). The CDR3 extends over 15 amino acids. Trimming removed 4 bases from V and 4 bases from J; junction bases left unmatched: 8. The CDR3 nucleotides are TGTGCCTGGACAGTGGGGACAGGGGTGGCAGATACGCAGTATTTT. Protein product: CAWTVGTGVADTQYF.

V gene TRBV7-2 combines with J gene TRBJ2-7, with a possible D match to TRBD2 (5 bases). Germline CDR1 and CDR2: SGHTA and FQGNSA. V lost 3 bases, J lost 3 bases, and 9 bases lay in between. The CDR3 is 13 residues long. The CDR3 protein is CASSLTRDYEQYF. The CDR3 coding sequence is TGTGCCAGCAGCTTGACCCGGGACTACGAGCAGTACTTC.

The V call is TRBV6-2 or TRBV6-3, the J call TRBJ2-7; D perhaps matches TRBD2 (6 bases). From germline, CDR1 is MNHEY and CDR2 SVGEGT. The CDR3 has 17 amino acids. Trimming took 0 bases from V and 0 from J, leaving 15 bases between them. The CDR3 loop reads CASSYSIASVLSYEQYF. The CDR3 nucleotides read TGTGCCAGCAGTTACTCCATAGCTAGCGTTCTCTCCTACGAGCAGTACTTC.

The chain uses TRBV2 and TRBJ2-3; TRBD2 matches at 11 bases. V lost 7 bases, J lost 4 bases, and 7 bases stayed unmatched. CDR1 and CDR2 from the germline V gene are SNHLY and FYNNEI. This CDR3 region has 15 residues. CDR3 bases: TGTGCCAGCAAGAGAGCTAGCGGGGGGTCAGATACGCAGTATTTT. As protein: CASKRASGGSDTQYF. Looking up the rest from reference TRBV2 and TRBJ2-3 gives the full variable domain: EPEVTQTPSHQVTQMGQEVILRCVPISNHLYFYWYRQILGQKVEFLVSFYNNEISEKSEIFDDQFSVERPDGSNFTLKIRSTKLEDSAMYFCASKRASGGSDTQYFGPGTRLTVL.

The gene calls are TRBV24-1 and TRBJ2-5; D may be TRBD1 (6 bases). The CDR3 extends over 14 amino acids. The V end was cut by 0 bases, the J end by 5 bases, with 9 bases between. Germline V lookup: CDR1 KGHDR, CDR2 SFDVKD. CDR3 protein: CATSDLTGTETQYF. The CDR3 bases are TGTGCCACCAGTGATTTGACAGGGACGGAGACCCAGTACTTC.

The rearrangement joins TRBV7-2 to TRBJ2-1, with 10 positions matching TRBD2. Germline V lookup: CDR1 SGHTA, CDR2 FQGNSA. This CDR3 is 15 amino acids long. Germline trimming cut 1 base from V and 14 bases from J; bases unmatched to any gene: 11. Written as DNA, the CDR3 is TGTGCCAGCAGCTTAGAAGGGGCTAGCGGGGGCACTAAGTTCTTC. Encoded protein: CASSLEGASGGTKFF.

J is TRBJ1-1 and V is TRBV20-1, with no clear D. Germline V lookup: CDR1 DFQATT, CDR2 SNEGSKA (reference sequence). This CDR3 is built from 10 residues. Here the CDR3 DNA reads TGCAGAGCCAAAGCCACTGAAGCTTTCTTT. As protein: CRAKATEAFF.

The V call is TRBV3-1 (or the pseudogene TRBV3-2), the J call TRBJ1-6, with D unresolved. Between the trimmed V and J ends, which lost 1 base and 10 bases, there was a span of 17 bases. This CDR3 region has 16 residues. Germline CDR1 reads LGHDT; CDR2 reads YNNKEL (reference sequence). The CDR3, as DNA: TGTGCCAGCAGCCAAGGGACGGGTATAGGGAGGTCACCCCTCCACTTT. Encoded protein: CASSQGTGIGRSPLHF.

This sequence joins TRBV6-5 and TRBJ2-7, with D maybe TRBD2 (5 bases). CDR1 and CDR2 (germline): MNHEY, SVGAGI. CDR3 length: 14 residues. V lost 2 bases and J 2 bases, leaving 10 bases between the germline ends. The CDR3 sequence: CASSYNRGPYEQYF. CDR3 sequence (DNA): TGTGCCAGCAGTTACAACCGGGGTCCCTACGAGCAGTACTTC.

This sequence joins TRBV10-3 and TRBJ1-3, with D unresolved. Trimming left V 2 bases short and J 1 base short, with 9 bases between. The CDR3 is made up of 15 amino acids. In germline, CDR1 is ENHRY, CDR2 SYGVKD. CDR3 bases: TGTGCCATCAGTGAGCCGAAGGTATCTGGAAACACCATATATTTT. It is translated as CAISEPKVSGNTIYF.

The V and J genes are TRBV7-9 and TRBJ2-1, with 15 bases fitting TRBD2. V lost 4 bases to trimming and J lost 8 bases; unmatched junction nucleotides: 12. CDR1 is SEHNR, CDR2 FQNEAQ, per germline (reference sequence). This CDR3 has 18 amino acids. The CDR3 spells CASSSGTSGRQRNDEQFF. CDR3 sequence (DNA): TGTGCCAGCAGCTCCGGGACTAGCGGGAGGCAACGCAACGATGAGCAGTTCTTC.

The rearrangement links TRBV6-2 or TRBV6-3 to TRBJ1-2; D gene uncertain. Trimming left V 5 bases short and J 3 bases short, with 7 bases between. This CDR3 has 12 residues. Germline CDR1 MNHEY, CDR2 SVGEGT. The CDR3 bases are TGTGCCAGCAGTAAATACGACTATGGCTACACCTTC. Translation gives CASSKYDYGYTF.